The next 10 T cell receptor beta chains were all read from a single sample in a study of blood T cell repertoires in COVID-19 (dated by TCRdb to between 2020 and 2021). The library came from the immunoSEQ multiplex PCR assay. Here the immuneACCESS table is served through TCRdb, limited to in-frame sequences with V and J called. Missing clones are a known gap in these copies; in checked studies unresolved V genes cover under half, and the rest lacks a known reason. Counted in this sample were 55,000 to 75,000 clones; 80% of them appeared once. The ten most abundant clones make up 18% of the sample. Input material: peripheral blood. The receptor set was obtained from a man aged 70 or older who had recovered from COVID-19.

The sample holds one count of this clone. This CDR3 reads CATTDRGNTEAFF. CDR3 DNA sequence: TGTGCCACCACGGACAGGGGAAACACTGAAGCTTTCTTT. J is TRBJ1-1 and V is TRBV3-1 (or the pseudogene TRBV3-2); 9 bases line up with TRBD1. V was pared by 10 bases and J by 2 bases, with 5 bases of the junction left unmatched. The CDR3 sequence is 13 residues long. Per germline, CDR1 LGHDT and CDR2 YNNKEL (reference sequence).

V is TRBV4-3 and J is TRBJ2-7; maybe TRBD1 (5 bases). V was clipped by 0 bases and J by 4 bases, with 13 bases between them. Germline-derived CDR1 and CDR2 are LGHNA and YSLEER. There are 15 residues in the CDR3. The CDR3 loop reads CASSQEISGIYEQYF. Written as DNA, the CDR3 is TGCGCCAGCAGCCAAGAGATCTCAGGGATATACGAGCAGTACTTC.

The chain combines TRBV5-1 with TRBJ1-6, with D maybe TRBD1 (6 bases). The length of the CDR3 is 17 residues. CDR1 SGHRS and CDR2 YFSETQ come from the germline V gene. Trimming removed 1 base at V and 5 bases at J, with 16 bases between. CDR3 nucleotides: TGCGCCAGCAGCTTGTTCGGTCAGGGGCGTAATAATTCACCCCTCCACTTT. This codes for CASSLFGQGRNNSPLHF.

The chain is built from TRBV11-2 and TRBJ2-7; D is unresolved. Trimming removed 6 bases at V and 1 base at J, with 10 bases between. The CDR3 loop spans 13 amino acids. The V gene's germline CDR1 is SGHAT and CDR2 FQNNGV. CDR3 sequence reads: CASSLPGSYEQYF. The CDR3, as DNA: TGTGCCAGCAGTCTCCCCGGTTCCTACGAGCAGTACTTC.

This rearrangement joins TRBV4-3 to TRBJ2-2; tentative D call: TRBD1 (5 bases). The V end lost 3 bases, the J end lost 7 bases, and 12 bases lay between the germline ends. Germline V gene sequence: CDR1 LGHNA, CDR2 YSLEER. This CDR3 spans 14 amino acids. CDR3 sequence reads: CASSHRDVGGELFF. CDR3 coding DNA: TGCGCCAGCAGCCACAGGGATGTCGGCGGGGAGCTGTTTTTT.

The chain couples TRBV6-5 to TRBJ2-7, with 8 bases aligning to TRBD1. CDR3 length: 14 residues. In germline, CDR1 is MNHEY, CDR2 SVGAGI. The V segment lost 5 bases and the J segment 2 bases; nucleotides outside the gene matches: 5. CDR3 nucleotides: TGTGCCAGCAGTAACGGACAGGGACCCTACGAGCAGTACTTC. The encoded protein is CASSNGQGPYEQYF.

The chain employs TRBV9 and TRBJ1-1; possibly TRBD1 for D (6 bases). V lost 4 bases, J lost 0 bases, and 13 bases lay in between. Germline CDR1 reads SGDLS; CDR2 reads YYNGEE. The CDR3 covers 15 residues. CDR3 sequence reads: CASSPEGGVNTEAFF. The CDR3, as DNA: TGTGCCAGCAGCCCAGAAGGGGGGGTGAACACTGAAGCTTTCTTT.

This chain connects TRBV28 to TRBJ2-7, with 7 nucleotides matching TRBD2. CDR3 size: 15 residues. Germline V CDR1 and CDR2: MDHEN, SYDVKM. The V and J ends lost 5 bases and 1 base, in that order; junction bases with no gene match: 8. DNA for the CDR3: TGTGCCAGCAGTGCGGGGCGGGAGAATTCCTACGAGCAGTACTTC. Its translation: CASSAGRENSYEQYF.

CDR3 residues: CASSIEAKNHEKLFF. The CDR3 DNA reads TGTGCCAGTAGTATTGAGGCCAAAAACCATGAAAAACTGTTTTTT. This chain uses TRBV19 with TRBJ1-4; D remains unclear. The CDR3 totals 15 residues. Looked up from germline, CDR1 is LNHDA and CDR2 is SQIVND (reference sequence). The V gene lost 3 bases and the J gene lost 6 bases, with 14 bases spanning the gap.

V is TRBV2 and J is TRBJ2-2; possibly TRBD2 for D (5 bases). From germline, CDR1 is SNHLY and CDR2 FYNNEI. The CDR3 covers 15 residues. V lost 11 bases to trimming and J lost 5 bases, with 21 bases between them. CDR3 residues: CAGGPEAQSTGELFF. In DNA form, the CDR3 reads TGTGCCGGAGGACCTGAAGCGCAGTCTACCGGGGAGCTGTTTTTT. Full variable domain (rest looked up from reference TRBV2 and TRBJ2-2): EPEVTQTPSHQVTQMGQEVILRCVPISNHLYFYWYRQILGQKVEFLVSFYNNEISEKSEIFDDQFSVERPDGSNFTLKIRSTKLEDSAMYFCAGGPEAQSTGELFFGEGSRLTVL.